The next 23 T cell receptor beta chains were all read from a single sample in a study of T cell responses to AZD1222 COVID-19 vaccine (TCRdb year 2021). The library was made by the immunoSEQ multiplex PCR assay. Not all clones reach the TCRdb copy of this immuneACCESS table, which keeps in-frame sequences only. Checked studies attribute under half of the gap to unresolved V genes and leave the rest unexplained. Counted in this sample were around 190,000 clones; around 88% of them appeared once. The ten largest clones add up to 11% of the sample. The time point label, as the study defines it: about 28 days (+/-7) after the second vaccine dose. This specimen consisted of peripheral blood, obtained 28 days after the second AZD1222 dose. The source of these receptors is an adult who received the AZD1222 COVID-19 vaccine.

The CDR3 is CASSESLGYNSPLHF. CDR3 sequence (DNA): TGTGCCAGCAGTGAAAGCCTGGGCTATAATTCACCCCTCCACTTT. The chain combines TRBV2 with TRBJ1-6, with D uncertain. CDR1 SNHLY and CDR2 FYNNEI come from the germline V gene. The CDR3 is 15 amino acids. Trimming pared 2 bases from V and 3 bases from J, leaving 8 bases between.

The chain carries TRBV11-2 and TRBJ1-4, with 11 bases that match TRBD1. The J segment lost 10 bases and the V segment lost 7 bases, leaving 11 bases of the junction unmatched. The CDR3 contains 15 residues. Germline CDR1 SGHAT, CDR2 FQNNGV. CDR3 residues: CASTPTGTGGGKLFF. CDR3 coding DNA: TGTGCCAGCACCCCAACCGGGACAGGGGGAGGAAAACTGTTTTTT.

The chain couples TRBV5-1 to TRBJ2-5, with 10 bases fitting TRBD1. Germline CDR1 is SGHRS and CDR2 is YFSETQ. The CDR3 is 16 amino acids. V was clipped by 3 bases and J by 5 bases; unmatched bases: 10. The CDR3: CASSSGPTGGGETQYF. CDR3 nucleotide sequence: TGCGCCAGCAGCTCCGGCCCGACAGGGGGCGGGGAGACCCAGTACTTC.

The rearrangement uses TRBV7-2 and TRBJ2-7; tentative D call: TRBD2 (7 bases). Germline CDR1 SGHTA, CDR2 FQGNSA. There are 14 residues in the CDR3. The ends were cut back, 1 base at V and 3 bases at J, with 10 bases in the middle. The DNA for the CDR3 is TGTGCCAGCAGCTTAGTCGGGGGGCACTACGAGCAGTACTTC. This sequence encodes CASSLVGGHYEQYF.

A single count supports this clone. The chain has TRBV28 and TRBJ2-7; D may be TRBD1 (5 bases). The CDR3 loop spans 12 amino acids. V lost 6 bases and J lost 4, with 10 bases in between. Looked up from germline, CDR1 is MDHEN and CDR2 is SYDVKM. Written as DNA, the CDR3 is TGTGCCAGCAGCCTGACAGTGTACGAGCAGTACTTC. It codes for CASSLTVYEQYF.

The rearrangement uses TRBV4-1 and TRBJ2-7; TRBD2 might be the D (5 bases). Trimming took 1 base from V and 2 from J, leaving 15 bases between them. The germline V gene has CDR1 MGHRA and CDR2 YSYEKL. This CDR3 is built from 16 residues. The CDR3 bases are TGCGCCAGCAGCCAAGGCGGGCCGGACCCTACCTACGAGCAGTACTTC. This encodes CASSQGGPDPTYEQYF.

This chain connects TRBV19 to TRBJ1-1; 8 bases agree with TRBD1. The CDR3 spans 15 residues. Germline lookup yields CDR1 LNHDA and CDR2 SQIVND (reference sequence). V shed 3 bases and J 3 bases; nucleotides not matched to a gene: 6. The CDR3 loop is CASSIRAGGHTEAFF. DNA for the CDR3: TGTGCCAGTAGTATTAGGGCAGGGGGCCACACTGAAGCTTTCTTT. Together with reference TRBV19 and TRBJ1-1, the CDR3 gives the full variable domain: DGGITQSPKYLFRKEGQNVTLSCEQNLNHDAMYWYRQDPGQGLRLIYYSQIVNDFQKGDIAEGYSVSREKKESFPLTVTSAQKNPTAFYLCASSIRAGGHTEAFFGQGTRLTVV.

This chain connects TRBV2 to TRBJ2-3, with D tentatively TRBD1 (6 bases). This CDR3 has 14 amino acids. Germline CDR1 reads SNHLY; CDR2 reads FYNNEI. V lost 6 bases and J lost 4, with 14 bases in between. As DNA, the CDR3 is TGTGCCAGCAGCGCCAGGGGTAGGCCAGATACGCAGTATTTT. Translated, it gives CASSARGRPDTQYF.

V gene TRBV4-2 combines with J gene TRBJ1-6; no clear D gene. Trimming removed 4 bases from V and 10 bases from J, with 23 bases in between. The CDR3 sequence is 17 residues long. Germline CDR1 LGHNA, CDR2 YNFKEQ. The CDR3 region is CASSPHSGLQAPSPLHF. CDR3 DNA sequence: TGTGCCAGCAGCCCCCACTCGGGCCTCCAGGCCCCCTCACCCCTCCACTTT.

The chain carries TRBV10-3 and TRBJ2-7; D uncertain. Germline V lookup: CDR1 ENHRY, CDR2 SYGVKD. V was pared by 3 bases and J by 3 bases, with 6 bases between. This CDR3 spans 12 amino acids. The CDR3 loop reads CAISEQNYEQYF. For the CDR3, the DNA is TGTGCCATCAGTGAACAGAACTACGAGCAGTACTTC.

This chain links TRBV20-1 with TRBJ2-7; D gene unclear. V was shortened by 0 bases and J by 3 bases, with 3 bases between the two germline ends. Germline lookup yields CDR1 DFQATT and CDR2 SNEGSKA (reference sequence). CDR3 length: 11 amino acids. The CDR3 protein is CSAREDYEQYF. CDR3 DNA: TGCAGTGCTAGAGAGGACTACGAGCAGTACTTC.

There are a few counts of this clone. The DNA of the CDR3 is TGTGCCAGCCAGGGTAATGAAAAACTGTTTTTT. Protein sequence: CASQGNEKLFF. The rearrangement joins TRBV28 to TRBJ1-4; a weak D match, TRBD1 (5 bases). The CDR3 covers 11 residues. Germline V lookup: CDR1 MDHEN, CDR2 SYDVKM. V was pared by 8 bases and J by 4 bases, with 5 bases between.

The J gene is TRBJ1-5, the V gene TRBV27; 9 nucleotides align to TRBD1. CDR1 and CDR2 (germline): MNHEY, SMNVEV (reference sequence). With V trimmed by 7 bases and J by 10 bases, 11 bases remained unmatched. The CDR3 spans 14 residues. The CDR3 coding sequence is TGTGCCAGCATTACACAGGGGGCAGGAATTCCCCAGCATTTT. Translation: CASITQGAGIPQHF.

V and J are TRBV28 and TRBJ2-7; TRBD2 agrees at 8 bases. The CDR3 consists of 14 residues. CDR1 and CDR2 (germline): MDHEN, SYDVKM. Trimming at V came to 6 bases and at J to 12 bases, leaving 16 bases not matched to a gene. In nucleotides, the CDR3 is TGTGCCAGCAGCCAACCGGGACTAGACAGAGGATGGTACTTC. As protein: CASSQPGLDRGWYF.

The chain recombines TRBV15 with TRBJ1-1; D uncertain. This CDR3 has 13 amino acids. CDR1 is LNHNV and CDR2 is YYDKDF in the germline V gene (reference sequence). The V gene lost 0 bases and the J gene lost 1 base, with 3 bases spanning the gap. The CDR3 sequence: CATSRDTNTEAFF. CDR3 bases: TGTGCCACCAGCAGAGATACGAACACTGAAGCTTTCTTT.

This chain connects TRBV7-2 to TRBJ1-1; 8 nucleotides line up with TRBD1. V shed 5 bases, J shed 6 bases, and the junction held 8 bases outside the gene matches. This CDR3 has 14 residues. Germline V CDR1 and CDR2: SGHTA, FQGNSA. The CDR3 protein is CASSKTGERSEAFF. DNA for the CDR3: TGTGCCAGCAGCAAGACAGGGGAGAGGTCTGAAGCTTTCTTT.

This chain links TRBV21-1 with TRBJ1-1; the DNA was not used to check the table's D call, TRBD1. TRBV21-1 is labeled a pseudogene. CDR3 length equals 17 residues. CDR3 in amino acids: CASPGTGGHPMNTEAFF. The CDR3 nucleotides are TGTGCCAGCCCCGGGACAGGGGGCCATCCCATGAACACTGAAGCTTTCTTT.

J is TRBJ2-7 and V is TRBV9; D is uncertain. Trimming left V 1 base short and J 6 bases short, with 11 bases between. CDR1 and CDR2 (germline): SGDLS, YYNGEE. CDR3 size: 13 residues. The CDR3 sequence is CASSVTPHGEQYF. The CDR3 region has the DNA TGTGCCAGCAGCGTAACCCCTCATGGCGAGCAGTACTTC.

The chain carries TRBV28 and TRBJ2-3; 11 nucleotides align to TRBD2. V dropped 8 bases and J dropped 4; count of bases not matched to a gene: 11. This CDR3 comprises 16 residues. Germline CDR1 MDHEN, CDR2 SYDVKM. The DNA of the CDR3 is TGTGCCAGCCTAGCGGGGGGCCCCATTCTCCCAGATACGCAGTATTTT. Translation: CASLAGGPILPDTQYF.

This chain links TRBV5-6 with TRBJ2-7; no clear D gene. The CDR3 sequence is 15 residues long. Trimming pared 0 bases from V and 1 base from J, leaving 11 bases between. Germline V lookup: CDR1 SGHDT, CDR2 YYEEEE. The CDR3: CASSLGQWGSYEQYF. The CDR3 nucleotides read TGTGCCAGCAGCTTGGGTCAGTGGGGATCCTACGAGCAGTACTTC.

Written as DNA, the CDR3 is TGCGCCAGCAGCTTGGCGGGGCAGGGTGGGGACAATGAGCAGTTCTTC. It encodes CASSLAGQGGDNEQFF. The chain uses TRBV5-1 and TRBJ2-1; tentatively, D is TRBD1 or TRBD2 (5 bases each). CDR1 is SGHRS, CDR2 YFSETQ, per germline. The CDR3 runs to 16 residues. The germline V and J ends were trimmed by 0 bases and 5 bases, with 15 bases remaining between them. Full variable domain (rest looked up from reference TRBV5-1 and TRBJ2-1): KAGVTQTPRYLIKTRGQQVTLSCSPISGHRSVSWYQQTPGQGLQFLFEYFSETQRNKGNFPGRFSGRQFSNSRSEMNVSTLELGDSALYLCASSLAGQGGDNEQFFGPGTRLTVL.

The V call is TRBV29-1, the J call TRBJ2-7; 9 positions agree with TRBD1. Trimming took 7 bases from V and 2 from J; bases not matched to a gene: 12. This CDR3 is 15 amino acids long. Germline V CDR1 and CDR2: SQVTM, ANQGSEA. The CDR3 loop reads CSANFRDRDPYEQYF. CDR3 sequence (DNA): TGCAGCGCCAATTTCCGGGACAGGGACCCCTACGAGCAGTACTTC.

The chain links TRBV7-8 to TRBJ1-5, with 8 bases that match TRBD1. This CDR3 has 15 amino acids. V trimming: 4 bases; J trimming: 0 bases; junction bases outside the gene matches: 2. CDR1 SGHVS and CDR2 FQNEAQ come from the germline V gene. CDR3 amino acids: CASSYGTGSNQPQHF. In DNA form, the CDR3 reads TGTGCCAGCAGCTACGGGACAGGTAGCAATCAGCCCCAGCATTTT.